This T cell receptor (beta chain) was observed in a study of OX40 agonist ivuxolimab in advanced cancers. Overall study findings and caveats: Relative to CD4+ cells, CD8+ T cells on average had more expanded clones. Dosing at 0.1 to 3.0 mg/kg was accompanied by clonal expansion of CD4+ and CD8+ blood T cells by week 6. Among some nonresponders, normalized T-cell clonal expansion was also low.

Here immunoSEQ multiplex PCR was the method, and the copy in TCRdb shows in-frame clones only, minus some. In the table there are about 16,000 clones, 86% of which are singletons. With respect to this clone: Its cognate antigen is unknown.

Blood got drawn at baseline, again on cycle 4 day 1, and then on cycle 7 day 1. The receptor was isolated from an adult with an advanced solid tumor such as melanoma, head and neck, liver or kidney cancer. Source: CD4+ or CD8+ T cells sorted from blood, taken in a trial of the OX40 agonist ivuxolimab.

CDR3 in DNA: TGTGCCAGTAGTAGGGAAAGCAATCAGCCCCAGCATTTT. This sequence encodes CASSRESNQPQHF. The chain combines TRBV19 with TRBJ1-5; no reliable D call. The CDR3 runs to 13 residues. Germline V gene lookup returns CDR1 LNHDA and CDR2 SQIVND (reference sequence). Trimming left V 4 bases short and J 1 base short, with 5 bases between. Based on the CDR3 plus reference TRBV19 and TRBJ1-5, the full variable domain is DGGITQSPKYLFRKEGQNVTLSCEQNLNHDAMYWYRQDPGQGLRLIYYSQIVNDFQKGDIAEGYSVSREKKESFPLTVTSAQKNPTAFYLCASSRESNQPQHFGDGTRLSIL.